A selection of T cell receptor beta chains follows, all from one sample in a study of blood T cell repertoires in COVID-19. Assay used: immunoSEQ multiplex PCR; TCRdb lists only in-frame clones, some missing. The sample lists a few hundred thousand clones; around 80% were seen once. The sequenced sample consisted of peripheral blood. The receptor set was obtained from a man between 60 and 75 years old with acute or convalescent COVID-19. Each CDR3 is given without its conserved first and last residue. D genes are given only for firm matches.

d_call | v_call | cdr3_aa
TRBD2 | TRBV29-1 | SVKGTSGGNYEQY
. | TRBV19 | ASPSGTEAF
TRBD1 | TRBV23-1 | ASSCVPGRGLSGNTIY
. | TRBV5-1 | ASSLDSLSNQPQH
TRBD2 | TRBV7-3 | ASGPSGMSYNEQF
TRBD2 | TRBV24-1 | ATSDAGVDNEQF
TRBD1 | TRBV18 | ASSPDRLSDYGYT
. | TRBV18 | ASSNGVGRTNQPQH
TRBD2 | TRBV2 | ASRTLAGPSTDTQY
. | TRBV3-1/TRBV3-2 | ASSSQVTYEQY
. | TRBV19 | ASSIFNNEQF
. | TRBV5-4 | ASSLPGVSYEQY
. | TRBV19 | ASSIGERYEQY
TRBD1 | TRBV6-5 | ASSSSLQGAGYGYT
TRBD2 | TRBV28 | ASSFLTSGRPEQF
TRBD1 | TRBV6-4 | ASSYSGQGTDTQY
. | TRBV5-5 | ASSLGLVEQY
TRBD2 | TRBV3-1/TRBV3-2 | ASSRPTGGGFSEQF
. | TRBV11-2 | ASSSRGGAENTIY
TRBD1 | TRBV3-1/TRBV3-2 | ASRRRTGTGRSYGYT
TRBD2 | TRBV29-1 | SVESGLASYNEQF
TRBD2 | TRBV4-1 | ASSPLRAGGPSRPPGEQY
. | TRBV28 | ASSSPTGWVYGYT
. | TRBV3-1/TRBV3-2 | ASSLRGYGYT
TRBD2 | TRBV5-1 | ASSLGGRGGETQY
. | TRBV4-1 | ASSQIGIFETQY
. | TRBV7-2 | ASSLYQAPNSEAF
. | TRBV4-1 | ASSQDIYNEQF
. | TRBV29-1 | SVDLRQQETQY
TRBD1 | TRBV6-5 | ASRRQGDTEAF
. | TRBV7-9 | ASSSDRVMNTEAF
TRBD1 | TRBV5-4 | ASSPRQGAYTEAF
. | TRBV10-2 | ASSEWAGRAF
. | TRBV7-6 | ASSKPGGYEQY
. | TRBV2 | ASRFYWRAVSYEQY
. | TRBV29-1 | SVAGPGTQY
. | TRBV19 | ASKEQGISGYT